A single sample gave rise to the 6 T cell receptor beta chains below, sequenced in a study of T cells in Graves' hyperthyroidism and ophthalmopathy. TCR beta CDR3 region amplification was performed from RNA transcripts. Carried out on the TCR CDR3, a first-round RT-PCR used the HTBI primer set. TCRdb used MiXCR to reprocess the multiplex PCR reads, holding one entry per CDR3 protein. The data show fewer than 550,000 distinct CDR3 sequences, less than 25% seen once. The sample comprised blood. The receptors originated from a woman aged 25 to 45 with Graves' ophthalmopathy.

This clonotype has at least ten counts. The chain recombines TRBV12-3 or TRBV12-4 with TRBJ2-3, with 12 positions matching TRBD2. The CDR3 spans 15 residues. Losses at the gene ends were 3 bases for V and 4 bases for J; bases not matched to a gene: 2. CDR3 coding DNA: TGTGCCAGCAGTTTGGCTAGCGGGGGGGCAGATACGCAGTATTTT. Translation: CASSLASGGADTQYF.

This clonotype was detected a few times. V usage is TRBV7-8 and J usage is TRBJ2-5; 7 nucleotides match TRBD1. V shed 0 bases and J 2 bases; nucleotides not matched to a gene: 6. Looked up from germline, CDR1 is SGHVS and CDR2 is FQNEAQ. The CDR3 runs 16 residues. The CDR3 DNA reads as TGTGCCAGCAGCTTAGCGGGACAGATAAGGCAAGAGACCCAGTACTTC. Protein: CASSLAGQIRQETQYF.

The J gene is TRBJ1-2, the V gene TRBV20-1, with TRBD1 identical over 8 bases. V was pared by 4 bases and J by 4 bases, with 5 bases of the junction left unmatched. In germline, CDR1 is DFQATT, CDR2 SNEGSKA (reference sequence). The CDR3 is 13 residues long. Here the CDR3 reads CSAKQGVGYGYTF. CDR3 nucleotides: TGCAGTGCTAAACAGGGGGTAGGCTATGGCTACACCTTC.

Many counts were recorded for this clonotype. This chain joins TRBV15 and TRBJ1-5; 9 nucleotides agree with TRBD1. CDR3 size: 17 residues. J lost 7 bases, V lost 0 bases, and 10 bases had no gene match. The germline CDR1 and CDR2 sequences are LNHNV and YYDKDF (reference sequence). This CDR3 is CATSRDSGGTGQQPQHF. The CDR3 nucleotides read TGTGCCACCAGCAGAGATTCCGGTGGGACAGGGCAACAGCCCCAGCATTTT.

The chain combines TRBV7-8 with TRBJ2-7; no firm D call. This CDR3 is built from 13 residues. V lost 5 bases to trimming and J lost 7 bases, with 15 bases between them. Germline V lookup: CDR1 SGHVS, CDR2 FQNEAQ. The CDR3: CASSRDFLGEQYF. The CDR3 DNA follows: TGTGCCAGCAGCCGAGACTTCCTAGGGGAGCAGTACTTC.

The chain carries TRBV4-1 and TRBJ2-2; D remains unclear. Germline values: CDR1 MGHRA, CDR2 YSYEKL. Between the trimmed V and J ends, which lost 0 bases and 2 bases, there was a span of 13 bases. The length of the CDR3 is 17 residues. The CDR3 coding sequence is TGCGCCAGCAGCCAAGACCTATGGCAGGTTAACACCGGGGAGCTGTTTTTT. Translating it yields CASSQDLWQVNTGELFF.